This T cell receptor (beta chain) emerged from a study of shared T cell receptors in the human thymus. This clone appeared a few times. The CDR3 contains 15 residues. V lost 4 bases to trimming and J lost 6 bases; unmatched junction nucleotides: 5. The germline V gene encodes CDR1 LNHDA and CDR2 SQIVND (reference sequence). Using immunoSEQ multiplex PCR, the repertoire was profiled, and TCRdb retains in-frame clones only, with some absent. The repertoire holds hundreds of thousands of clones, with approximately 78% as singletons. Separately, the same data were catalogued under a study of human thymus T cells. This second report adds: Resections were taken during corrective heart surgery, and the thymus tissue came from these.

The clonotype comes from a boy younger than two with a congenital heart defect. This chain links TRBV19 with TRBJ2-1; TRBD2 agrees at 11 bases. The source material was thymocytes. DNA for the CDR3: TGTGCCAGTAGTACCGTAGCGGGAGGGAGCAATGAGCAGTTCTTC. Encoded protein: CASSTVAGGSNEQFF.